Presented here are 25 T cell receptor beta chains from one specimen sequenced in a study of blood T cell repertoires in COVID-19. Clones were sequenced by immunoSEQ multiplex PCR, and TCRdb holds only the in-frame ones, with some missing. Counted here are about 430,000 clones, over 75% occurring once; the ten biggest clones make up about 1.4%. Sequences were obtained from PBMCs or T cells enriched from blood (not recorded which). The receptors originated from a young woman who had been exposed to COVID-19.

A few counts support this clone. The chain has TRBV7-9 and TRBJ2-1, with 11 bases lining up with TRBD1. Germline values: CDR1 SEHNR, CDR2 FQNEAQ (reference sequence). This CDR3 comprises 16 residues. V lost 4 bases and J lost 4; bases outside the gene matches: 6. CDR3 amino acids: CASSSPGQGAYNEQFF. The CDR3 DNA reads TGTGCCAGCAGCTCTCCCGGACAGGGGGCTTACAATGAGCAGTTCTTC. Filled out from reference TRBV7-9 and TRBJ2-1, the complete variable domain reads DTGVSQNPRHKITKRGQNVTFRCDPISEHNRLYWYRQTLGQGPEFLTYFQNEAQLEKSRLLSDRFSAERPKGSFSTLEIQRTEQGDSAMYLCASSSPGQGAYNEQFFGPGTRLTVL.

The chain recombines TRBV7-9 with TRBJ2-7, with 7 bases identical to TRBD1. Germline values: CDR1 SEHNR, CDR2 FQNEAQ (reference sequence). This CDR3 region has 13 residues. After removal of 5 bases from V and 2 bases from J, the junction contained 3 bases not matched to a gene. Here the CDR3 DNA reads TGTGCCAGCAGCGCCGGGACAGCCTACGAGCAGTACTTC. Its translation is CASSAGTAYEQYF.

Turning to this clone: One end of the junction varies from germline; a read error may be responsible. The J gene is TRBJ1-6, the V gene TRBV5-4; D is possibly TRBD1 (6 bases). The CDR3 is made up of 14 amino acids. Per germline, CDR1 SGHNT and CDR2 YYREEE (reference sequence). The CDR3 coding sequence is TGTGCCAGCAGCTTTTCACAGGGTAATACACCCCTCCACTTT. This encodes CASSFSQGNTPLHF.

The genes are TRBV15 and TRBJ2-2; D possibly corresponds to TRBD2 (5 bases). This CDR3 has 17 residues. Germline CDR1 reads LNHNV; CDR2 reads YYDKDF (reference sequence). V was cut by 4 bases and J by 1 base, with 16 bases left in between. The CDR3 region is CATSTEFRRGNTGELFF. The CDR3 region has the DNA TGTGCCACCAGCACCGAATTTAGACGGGGGAACACCGGGGAGCTGTTTTTT.

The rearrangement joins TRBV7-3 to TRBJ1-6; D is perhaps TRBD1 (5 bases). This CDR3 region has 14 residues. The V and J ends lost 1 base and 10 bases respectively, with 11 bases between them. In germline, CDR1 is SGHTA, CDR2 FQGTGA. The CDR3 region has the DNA TGTGCCAGCAGCTTAAACGGAGGGGCCTCACCCCTCCACTTT. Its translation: CASSLNGGASPLHF.

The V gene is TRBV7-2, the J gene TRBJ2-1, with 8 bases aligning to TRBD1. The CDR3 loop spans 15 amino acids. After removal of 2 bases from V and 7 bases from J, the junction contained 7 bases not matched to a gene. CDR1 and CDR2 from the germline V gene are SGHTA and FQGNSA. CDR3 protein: CASSLRGTGGNEQFF. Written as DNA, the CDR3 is TGTGCCAGCAGCTTAAGGGGAACAGGGGGTAATGAGCAGTTCTTC.

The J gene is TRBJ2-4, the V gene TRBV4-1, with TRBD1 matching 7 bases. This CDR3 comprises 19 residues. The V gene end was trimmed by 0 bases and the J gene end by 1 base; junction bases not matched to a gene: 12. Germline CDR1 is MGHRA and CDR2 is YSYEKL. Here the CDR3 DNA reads TGCGCCAGCAGCCAAGACGGTGGACAGGCCCTCGCTGCCAAAAACATTCAGTACTTC. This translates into CASSQDGGQALAAKNIQYF.

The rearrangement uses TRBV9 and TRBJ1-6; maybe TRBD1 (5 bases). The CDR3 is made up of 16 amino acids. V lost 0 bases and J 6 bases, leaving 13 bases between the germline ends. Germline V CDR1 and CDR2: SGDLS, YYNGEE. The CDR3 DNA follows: TGTGCCAGCAGCGTAGCTTCGGGGGTCGGTAATTCACCCCTCCACTTT. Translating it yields CASSVASGVGNSPLHF.

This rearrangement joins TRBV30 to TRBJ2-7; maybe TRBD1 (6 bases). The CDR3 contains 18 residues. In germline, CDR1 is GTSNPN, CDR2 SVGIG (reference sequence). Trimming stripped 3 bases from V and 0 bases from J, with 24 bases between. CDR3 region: CAWRGGEWQGLSSYEQYF. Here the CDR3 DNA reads TGTGCCTGGAGAGGTGGTGAATGGCAGGGGCTCAGCTCCTACGAGCAGTACTTC.

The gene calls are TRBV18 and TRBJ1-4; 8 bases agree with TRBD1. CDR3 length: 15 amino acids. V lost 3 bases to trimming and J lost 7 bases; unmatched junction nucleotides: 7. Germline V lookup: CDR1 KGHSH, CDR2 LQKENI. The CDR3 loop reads CASSPFGQGVEKLFF. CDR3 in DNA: TGTGCCAGCTCACCGTTTGGACAGGGCGTTGAAAAACTGTTTTTT.

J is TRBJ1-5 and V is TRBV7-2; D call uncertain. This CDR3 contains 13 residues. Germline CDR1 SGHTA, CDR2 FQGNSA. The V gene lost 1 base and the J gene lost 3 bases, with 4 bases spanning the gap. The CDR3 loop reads CASSLVYNQPQHF. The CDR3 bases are TGTGCCAGCAGCTTAGTATACAATCAGCCCCAGCATTTT.

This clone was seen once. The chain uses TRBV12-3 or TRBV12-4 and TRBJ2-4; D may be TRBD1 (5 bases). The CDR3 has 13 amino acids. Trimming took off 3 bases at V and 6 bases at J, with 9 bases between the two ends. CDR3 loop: CASSLQGLNIQYF. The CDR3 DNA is TGTGCCAGCAGTTTGCAGGGTTTAAACATTCAGTACTTC.

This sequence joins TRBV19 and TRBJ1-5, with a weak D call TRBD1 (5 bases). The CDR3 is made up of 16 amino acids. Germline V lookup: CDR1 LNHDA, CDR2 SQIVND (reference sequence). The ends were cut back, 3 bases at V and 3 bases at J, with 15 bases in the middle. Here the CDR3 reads CASSIEARVPNQPQHF. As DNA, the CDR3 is TGTGCCAGTAGTATCGAGGCCAGGGTGCCCAATCAGCCCCAGCATTTT. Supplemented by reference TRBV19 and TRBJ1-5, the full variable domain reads DGGITQSPKYLFRKEGQNVTLSCEQNLNHDAMYWYRQDPGQGLRLIYYSQIVNDFQKGDIAEGYSVSREKKESFPLTVTSAQKNPTAFYLCASSIEARVPNQPQHFGDGTRLSIL.

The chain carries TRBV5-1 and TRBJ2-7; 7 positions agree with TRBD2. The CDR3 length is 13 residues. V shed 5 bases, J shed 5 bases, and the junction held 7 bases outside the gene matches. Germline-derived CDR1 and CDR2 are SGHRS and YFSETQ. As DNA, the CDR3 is TGCGCCAGCAGATGGCGGGAGTATGACGAGCAGTACTTC. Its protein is CASRWREYDEQYF.

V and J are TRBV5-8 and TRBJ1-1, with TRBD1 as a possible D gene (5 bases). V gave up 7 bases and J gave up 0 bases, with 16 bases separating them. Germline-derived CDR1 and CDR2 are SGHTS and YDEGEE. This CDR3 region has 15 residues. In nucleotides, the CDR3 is TGTGCCAGCGGGACTCAACAGGCTCTGAACACTGAAGCTTTCTTT. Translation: CASGTQQALNTEAFF. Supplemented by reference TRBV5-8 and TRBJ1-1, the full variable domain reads EAGVTQSPTHLIKTRGQQATLRCSPISGHTSVYWYQQALGLGLQFLLWYDEGEERNRGNFPPRFSGRQFPNYSSELNVNALELEDSALYLCASGTQQALNTEAFFGQGTRLTVV.

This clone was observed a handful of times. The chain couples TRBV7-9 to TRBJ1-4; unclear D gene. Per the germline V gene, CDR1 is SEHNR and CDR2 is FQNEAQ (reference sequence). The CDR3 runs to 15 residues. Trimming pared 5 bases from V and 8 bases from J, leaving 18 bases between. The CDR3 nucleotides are TGTGCCAGCAGCGACGGTGGAGGGAATTCGGAAAAACTGTTTTTT. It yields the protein CASSDGGGNSEKLFF.

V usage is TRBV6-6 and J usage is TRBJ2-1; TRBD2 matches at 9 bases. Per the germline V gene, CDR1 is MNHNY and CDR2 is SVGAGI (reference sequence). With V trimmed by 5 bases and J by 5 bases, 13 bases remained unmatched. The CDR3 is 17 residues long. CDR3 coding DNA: TGTGCCAGCAGTCTACGGCCCAAGCGGGAGGACAACAATGAGCAGTTCTTC. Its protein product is CASSLRPKREDNNEQFF.

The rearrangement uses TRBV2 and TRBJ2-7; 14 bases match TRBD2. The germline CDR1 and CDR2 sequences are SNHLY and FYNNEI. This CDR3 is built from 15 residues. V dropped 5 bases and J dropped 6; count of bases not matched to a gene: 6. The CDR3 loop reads CASSYPGLAGAEQYF. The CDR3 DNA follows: TGTGCCAGCAGTTATCCGGGACTAGCGGGAGCCGAGCAGTACTTC.

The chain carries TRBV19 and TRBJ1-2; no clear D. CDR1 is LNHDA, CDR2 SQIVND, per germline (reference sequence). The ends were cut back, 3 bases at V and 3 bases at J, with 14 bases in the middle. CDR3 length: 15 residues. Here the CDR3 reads CASSMFGGSDYGYTF. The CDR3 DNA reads TGTGCCAGTAGTATGTTCGGAGGGTCTGACTATGGCTACACCTTC.

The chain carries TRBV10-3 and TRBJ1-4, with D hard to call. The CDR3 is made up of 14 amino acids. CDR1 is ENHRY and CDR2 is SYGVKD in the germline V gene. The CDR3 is CLLGGPSTNEKLFF. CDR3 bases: TGTTTATTGGGAGGGCCGTCAACTAATGAAAAACTGTTTTTT.

The CDR3 region is CASSSAGGQGNTGELFF. The CDR3 DNA is TGTGCCAGCAGCTCCGCGGGGGGCCAGGGGAACACCGGGGAGCTGTTTTTT. The gene calls are TRBV5-5 and TRBJ2-2; TRBD2 agrees at 8 bases. The V and J ends lost 3 bases and 1 base, in that order; junction bases with no gene match: 8. The CDR3 has 17 residues. Germline V gene sequence: CDR1 SGHKS, CDR2 YYEKEE (reference sequence).

CDR3 loop: CASSLGREGHEQFF. The CDR3 nucleotides read TGTGCCAGCAGCTTGGGGCGGGAGGGCCATGAGCAGTTCTTC. This sequence joins TRBV11-2 and TRBJ2-1, with TRBD2 identical over 9 bases. This CDR3 contains 14 residues. Germline V lookup: CDR1 SGHAT, CDR2 FQNNGV. The V segment lost 3 bases and the J segment 8 bases; nucleotides outside the gene matches: 5.

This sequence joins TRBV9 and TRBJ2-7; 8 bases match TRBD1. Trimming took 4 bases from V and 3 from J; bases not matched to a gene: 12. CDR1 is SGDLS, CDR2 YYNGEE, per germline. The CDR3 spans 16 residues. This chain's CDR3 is CASSTPAGTGGYEQYF. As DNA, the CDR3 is TGTGCCAGCAGCACCCCCGCTGGGACAGGTGGCTACGAGCAGTACTTC.

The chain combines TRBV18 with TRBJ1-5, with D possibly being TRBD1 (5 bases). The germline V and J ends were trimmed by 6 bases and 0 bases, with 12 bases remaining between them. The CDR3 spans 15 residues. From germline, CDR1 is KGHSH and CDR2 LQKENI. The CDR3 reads CASSHDRYSNQPQHF. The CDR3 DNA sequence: TGTGCCAGCTCTCACGACAGATATAGCAATCAGCCCCAGCATTTT.

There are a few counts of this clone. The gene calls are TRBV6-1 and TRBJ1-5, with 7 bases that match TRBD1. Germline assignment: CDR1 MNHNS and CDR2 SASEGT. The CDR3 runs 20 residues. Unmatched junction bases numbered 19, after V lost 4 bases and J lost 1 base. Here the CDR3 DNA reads TGTGCCAGCAGTGCCACCCAAGGAGGGACAGCGTATCGGAGCAATCAGCCCCAGCATTTT. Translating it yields CASSATQGGTAYRSNQPQHF.